This T cell receptor (beta chain) was retrieved from a study of CD8 T cells in Susac syndrome. With V trimmed by 1 base and J by 0 bases, 3 bases remained unmatched. CDR1 and CDR2 from the germline V gene are MGHRA and YSYEKL. The CDR3 contains 15 residues. RNA totalling roughly 0.45 to 1 ug underwent reverse transcription with random hexamers. One entry per CDR3 protein results from TCRdb running MiXCR on the immunoSEQ multiplex PCR reads. The table has about 430,000 distinct CDR3 sequences, approximately 85% seen once. This clonotype was seen a handful of times. The chain carries TRBV4-1 and TRBJ2-7, with 7 bases aligning to TRBD2. The sequence was obtained from a human donor with multiple sclerosis. Sequences were obtained from CD8+ T cells from PBMCs. The CDR3 is CASSQVAGASYEQYF. The CDR3, as DNA: TGCGCCAGCAGCCAAGTGGCGGGAGCCTCCTACGAGCAGTACTTC.